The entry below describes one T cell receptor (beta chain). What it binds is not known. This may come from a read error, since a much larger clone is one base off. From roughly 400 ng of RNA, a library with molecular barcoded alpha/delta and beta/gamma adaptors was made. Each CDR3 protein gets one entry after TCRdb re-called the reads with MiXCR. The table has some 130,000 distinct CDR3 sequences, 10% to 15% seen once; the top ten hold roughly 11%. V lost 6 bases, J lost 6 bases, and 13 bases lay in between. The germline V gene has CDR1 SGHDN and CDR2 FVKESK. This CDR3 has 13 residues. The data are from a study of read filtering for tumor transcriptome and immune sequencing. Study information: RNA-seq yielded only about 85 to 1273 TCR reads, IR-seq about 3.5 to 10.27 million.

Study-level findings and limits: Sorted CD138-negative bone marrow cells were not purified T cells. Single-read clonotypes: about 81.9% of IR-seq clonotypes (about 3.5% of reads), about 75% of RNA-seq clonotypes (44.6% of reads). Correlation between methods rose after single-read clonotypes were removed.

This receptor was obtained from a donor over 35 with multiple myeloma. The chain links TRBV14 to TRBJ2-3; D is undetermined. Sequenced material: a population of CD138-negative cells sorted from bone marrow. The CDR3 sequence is CASSRLWADTQYF. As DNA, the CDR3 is TGTGCCAGCAGTCGGTTATGGGCCGATACGCAGTATTTT.